This T cell receptor (beta chain) was identified during a study of STAT5B mutations in CD4+ large granular lymphocyte leukemia. Study-level information: Among healthy donors, a particular HLA allele went with more CDR3 'QG' motifs. Study results and caveats: About 24% of private leukemic clonotypes occurred rarely in other patients' non-leukemic repertoires. 8/27 top patient clones versus 2/35 control clones were TRBV06-family.

The CDR3 runs to 14 residues. The ends were cut back, 5 bases at V and 1 base at J, with 12 bases in the middle. Germline CDR1 reads MNHEY; CDR2 reads SMNVEV (reference sequence). The protocol was immunoSEQ multiplex PCR, while the TCRdb copy is restricted to in-frame clones and leaves out a portion. Among 31,000 or so clones listed, around 70% were seen once. This clone was observed a handful of times. Its antigen is as yet unknown. The sequence was obtained from a human donor in good health. The chain couples TRBV27 to TRBJ2-7, with TRBD1 as a possible D gene (5 bases). Sequenced: CD4+ T cells from blood buffy coats. This CDR3 reads CASSLRRQSYEQYF. Here the CDR3 DNA reads TGTGCCAGCAGTCTAAGAAGACAGTCCTACGAGCAGTACTTC.